Listed here are 8 T cell receptor beta chains from one sample, sequenced in a study of cytomegalovirus exposure and HLA in healthy donors. Both 60 Vbeta primers and 13 Jbeta primers went into the PCR. Libraries were prepared by immunoSEQ multiplex PCR; TCRdb keeps only in-frame clonotypes and omits some of them. The data contain about 120,000 clones, 81% of them singletons. What was sequenced was PBMCs. Every receptor here comes from a woman in her 30s in good health and CMV-seronegative.

The V gene is TRBV5-4, the J gene TRBJ2-1; 8 bases map to TRBD2. From germline, CDR1 is SGHNT and CDR2 YYREEE (reference sequence). After removal of 4 bases from V and 7 bases from J, the junction contained 13 bases not matched to a gene. This CDR3 is built from 16 residues. For the CDR3, the DNA is TGTGCCAGCAGCCCGAAAGCGGGAGCGTTCTTGAATGAGCAGTTCTTC. This codes for CASSPKAGAFLNEQFF. Full variable domain (missing parts from reference TRBV5-4 and TRBJ2-1): ETGVTQSPTHLIKTRGQQVTLRCSSQSGHNTVSWYQQALGQGPQFIFQYYREEENGRGNFPPRFSGLQFPNYSSELNVNALELDDSALYLCASSPKAGAFLNEQFFGPGTRLTVL.

This clone has just a few counts. This chain joins TRBV7-9 and TRBJ1-4; 10 bases map to TRBD1. Germline CDR1 SEHNR, CDR2 FQNEAQ (reference sequence). Trimming removed 5 bases from V and 7 bases from J; junction bases left unmatched: 4. CDR3 size: 14 residues. The CDR3 nucleotides are TGTGCCAGCAGCATTGGGACAGGGGTTGAAAAACTGTTTTTT. Protein product: CASSIGTGVEKLFF.

This chain joins TRBV5-1 and TRBJ2-7; 8 bases fit TRBD2. The germline CDR1 and CDR2 sequences are SGHRS and YFSETQ. V lost 4 bases, J lost 1 base, and 7 bases stayed unmatched. The CDR3 has 15 residues. CDR3 amino acids: CASSTGGTRSYEQYF. CDR3 DNA sequence: TGCGCCAGCAGCACTGGGGGGACTAGATCCTACGAGCAGTACTTC.

V is TRBV28 and J is TRBJ2-1; weak D call: TRBD2 (5 bases). Germline V CDR1 and CDR2: MDHEN, SYDVKM. The CDR3 length is 14 residues. Trimming took off 6 bases at V and 0 bases at J, with 9 bases between the two ends. The CDR3 nucleotides are TGTGCCAGCAGCGAAGGGAGCTCCTACAATGAGCAGTTCTTC. As protein: CASSEGSSYNEQFF.

Written as DNA, the CDR3 is TGTGCCAGTAGTTCTCGATCAGGAACAGATACGCAGTATTTT. Translating gives CASSSRSGTDTQYF. The chain carries TRBV19 and TRBJ2-3, with D hard to call. The CDR3 spans 14 residues. With 5 bases removed from V and 3 bases from J, the gap between germline ends came to 12 bases. The germline V gene encodes CDR1 LNHDA and CDR2 SQIVND (reference sequence).

The chain is built from TRBV28 and TRBJ1-2; 9 nucleotides match TRBD1. J gave up 4 bases and V 2 bases, and 14 bases lay outside the gene matches. CDR1 and CDR2 from the germline V gene are MDHEN and SYDVKM. This CDR3 is 18 amino acids long. Written as DNA, the CDR3 is TGTGCCAGCAGTTTAATCGATATAACAGGGGGCGTACGCTATGGCTACACCTTC. It codes for CASSLIDITGGVRYGYTF.

The genes are TRBV7-2 and TRBJ2-1, with a tentative D call TRBD2 (6 bases). Deletions cut 5 bases from V and 0 bases from J, with 20 bases between. The germline CDR1 and CDR2 sequences are SGHTA and FQGNSA. This CDR3 contains 18 residues. CDR3 sequence reads: CASSPPHGGMSSYNEQFF. CDR3 in DNA: TGTGCCAGCAGCCCCCCCCATGGCGGGATGAGCTCCTACAATGAGCAGTTCTTC.

Note on this clone: The same CDR3 also results from other DNA sequences found in this sample. The chain employs TRBV28 and TRBJ2-7; a weak D match, TRBD2 (6 bases). Germline V lookup: CDR1 MDHEN, CDR2 SYDVKM. Trimming took off 5 bases at V and 4 bases at J, with 9 bases between the two ends. The CDR3 has 12 amino acids. DNA of the CDR3: TGTGCCAGCAGTCCCCGGGGGTACGAGCAGTACTTC. Amino acids: CASSPRGYEQYF.